These T cell receptor beta chains were read from a single sample in a study of blood T cell repertoires in COVID-19. TCRdb keeps only in-frame clones here, not all; method: immunoSEQ multiplex PCR. The table lists 390,000 or so clones, more than 70% of them singletons, with around 2.8% in the top ten. The sample consisted of peripheral blood. All receptors come from a woman in her twenties or thirties with COVID-19, enrolled during active disease. CDR3s include the opening cysteine and the closing phenylalanine or tryptophan. A D gene is named only where the DNA matches it firmly. Part of the rows lack a size; the others show once, few, many or a class for expanded clones.

CDR3 length: 15
clone size: .
D gene: .
V gene: TRBV7-9
J gene: TRBJ1-6
CDR3 DNA: TGTGCCAGCAGCTCCTTCGGGGGTGTGGATTCACCCCTCCACTTT
CDR3 protein: CASSSFGGVDSPLHF

CDR3 length: 16
clone size: once
D gene: .
V gene: TRBV5-6
J gene: TRBJ1-1
CDR3 DNA: TGTGCCAGCAGCTTGTCTAGGGGATGGTTGGGCACTGAAGCTTTCTTT
CDR3 protein: CASSLSRGWLGTEAFF

CDR3 length: 20
clone size: .
D gene: TRBD1
V gene: TRBV7-2
J gene: TRBJ2-1
CDR3 DNA: TGTGCCAGCAGCTTAGCGCGAAGGACAGGGGGAAGAGCTGGGGACAATGAGCAGTTCTTC
CDR3 protein: CASSLARRTGGRAGDNEQFF

CDR3 length: 14
clone size: .
D gene: TRBD1
V gene: TRBV10-1
J gene: TRBJ2-1
CDR3 DNA: TGCGCCACCGATATGGACAGGTCTAACAATGAGCAGTTCTTC
CDR3 protein: CATDMDRSNNEQFF

CDR3 length: 17
clone size: .
D gene: TRBD2
V gene: TRBV19
J gene: TRBJ2-1
CDR3 DNA: TGTGCCAGTAGTCGGACTAGCGGGATCCCCTCCTACAATGAGCAGTTCTTC
CDR3 protein: CASSRTSGIPSYNEQFF

CDR3 length: 13
clone size: .
D gene: .
V gene: TRBV27
J gene: TRBJ1-5
CDR3 DNA: TGTGCCAGCAGTTTAGTCCTCTATCAGCCCCAGCATTTT
CDR3 protein: CASSLVLYQPQHF

CDR3 length: 13
clone size: .
D gene: TRBD1
V gene: TRBV7-8
J gene: TRBJ1-5
CDR3 DNA: TGTGCCAGCAGCCGACAGGGGGATCAGCCCCAGCATTTT
CDR3 protein: CASSRQGDQPQHF

CDR3 length: 15
clone size: .
D gene: .
V gene: TRBV5-4
J gene: TRBJ2-1
CDR3 DNA: TGTGCCAGCAGCCTCGAGCGTGAGTCGCACAATGAGCAGTTCTTC
CDR3 protein: CASSLERESHNEQFF

CDR3 length: 15
clone size: .
D gene: TRBD1
V gene: TRBV6-6
J gene: TRBJ1-2
CDR3 DNA: TGTGCCAGCAGTTACTCGAACGACAGGGGGGATGGCTACACCTTC
CDR3 protein: CASSYSNDRGDGYTF

CDR3 length: 15
clone size: .
D gene: TRBD1
V gene: TRBV2
J gene: TRBJ1-2
CDR3 DNA: TGTGCCAGCAGGACGTCTCGGGACAGGTCCTATGGCTACACCTTC
CDR3 protein: CASRTSRDRSYGYTF

CDR3 length: 17
clone size: .
D gene: .
V gene: TRBV4-3
J gene: TRBJ1-6
CDR3 DNA: TGCGCCAGCAGCCAAGATGTAGGGGCTACCTATAATTCACCCCTCCACTTT
CDR3 protein: CASSQDVGATYNSPLHF

CDR3 length: 15
clone size: .
D gene: .
V gene: TRBV9
J gene: TRBJ1-1
CDR3 DNA: TGTGCCAGCAGCCCTCGCGGGGGGGGGAACACTGAAGCTTTCTTT
CDR3 protein: CASSPRGGGNTEAFF

CDR3 length: 18
clone size: .
D gene: .
V gene: TRBV21-1
J gene: TRBJ1-2
CDR3 DNA: TGTGCCAGCAGCAAAGGACGGGCACAGGGCAACCCTAACTATGGCTACACCTTC
CDR3 protein: CASSKGRAQGNPNYGYTF

CDR3 length: 14
clone size: .
D gene: TRBD1
V gene: TRBV24-1
J gene: TRBJ1-2
CDR3 DNA: TGTGCCACCCAGGCCCCGGGACAGGCCTGGGGCTACACCTTC
CDR3 protein: CATQAPGQAWGYTF

CDR3 length: 15
clone size: once
D gene: TRBD1
V gene: TRBV6-2/TRBV6-3
J gene: TRBJ2-3
CDR3 DNA: TGTGCCAGCAGTTATTCAGGGGGCGCGCCAGATACGCAGTATTTT
CDR3 protein: CASSYSGGAPDTQYF

CDR3 length: 12
clone size: .
D gene: TRBD1
V gene: TRBV5-4
J gene: TRBJ1-4
CDR3 DNA: TGTGCCAGCAGACCGGGGGGGACAGGGATGTTTTTT
CDR3 protein: CASRPGGTGMFF

CDR3 length: 18
clone size: .
D gene: TRBD1
V gene: TRBV6-2/TRBV6-3
J gene: TRBJ2-5
CDR3 DNA: TGTGCCAGCAGTTACATTTCCTCGGACAGGGGGCACTTTGAGACCCAGTACTTC
CDR3 protein: CASSYISSDRGHFETQYF

CDR3 length: 20
clone size: .
D gene: TRBD2
V gene: TRBV28
J gene: TRBJ2-3
CDR3 DNA: TGTGCCAGCAGTCGCTTCCCGGGACTAGCGGGGGAATCTAGCACAGATACGCAGTATTTT
CDR3 protein: CASSRFPGLAGESSTDTQYF

CDR3 length: 13
clone size: .
D gene: .
V gene: TRBV4-2
J gene: TRBJ1-5
CDR3 DNA: TGTGCCAGCAGCCGCGGGACCAATCAGCCCCAGCATTTT
CDR3 protein: CASSRGTNQPQHF

CDR3 length: 13
clone size: .
D gene: .
V gene: TRBV28
J gene: TRBJ1-2
CDR3 DNA: TGTGCCAGCGCGGGTAGTAGTCCCTATGGCTACACCTTC
CDR3 protein: CASAGSSPYGYTF

CDR3 length: 14
clone size: .
D gene: .
V gene: TRBV4-3
J gene: TRBJ2-2
CDR3 DNA: TGCGCCAGCAGCCAAGACAGGGGCACCGGGGAGCTGTTTTTT
CDR3 protein: CASSQDRGTGELFF

CDR3 length: 15
clone size: once
D gene: TRBD2
V gene: TRBV6-6
J gene: TRBJ2-1
CDR3 DNA: TGTGCCAGCCTTCCTAGCGGGGAGGCGTACAATGAGCAGTTCTTC
CDR3 protein: CASLPSGEAYNEQFF

CDR3 length: 15
clone size: .
D gene: .
V gene: TRBV5-6
J gene: TRBJ2-1
CDR3 DNA: TGTGCCAGCAGCTTGGCTCCCGGGTTGGCCAATGAGCAGTTCTTC
CDR3 protein: CASSLAPGLANEQFF

CDR3 length: 16
clone size: .
D gene: TRBD2
V gene: TRBV28
J gene: TRBJ2-6
CDR3 DNA: TGTGCCAGCATCGCGGGGGACCTAGCTGGGGCCAACGTCCTGACTTTC
CDR3 protein: CASIAGDLAGANVLTF

CDR3 length: 14
clone size: .
D gene: .
V gene: TRBV2
J gene: TRBJ1-1
CDR3 DNA: TGTGCCAGCAGTGACAGACAGAGGAACACTGAAGCTTTCTTT
CDR3 protein: CASSDRQRNTEAFF

CDR3 length: 14
clone size: once
D gene: TRBD1
V gene: TRBV10-1
J gene: TRBJ2-7
CDR3 DNA: TGCGCCAGCAGCCCCGGGACAGTATCCTACGAGCAGTACTTC
CDR3 protein: CASSPGTVSYEQYF

CDR3 length: 17
clone size: few
D gene: .
V gene: TRBV5-4
J gene: TRBJ1-2
CDR3 DNA: TGTGCCAGCAGCTTGGTTAACAGGGCCGCGGCTAACTATGGCTACACCTTC
CDR3 protein: CASSLVNRAAANYGYTF

CDR3 length: 15
clone size: .
D gene: TRBD1
V gene: TRBV5-4
J gene: TRBJ1-1
CDR3 DNA: TGTGCCAGCAGCCCCCGGGGACAGGTTTCGTCTGAAGCTTTCTTT
CDR3 protein: CASSPRGQVSSEAFF

CDR3 length: 14
clone size: .
D gene: .
V gene: TRBV6-2/TRBV6-3
J gene: TRBJ2-3
CDR3 DNA: TGTGCCAGCAGTTACATTCCCGGCACAGATACGCAGTATTTT
CDR3 protein: CASSYIPGTDTQYF